This is a list of T cell receptor beta chains from one sample in a study of blood T cell repertoires in COVID-19. Method: immunoSEQ multiplex PCR; TCRdb's copy keeps in-frame clones and lacks some. Of a few hundred thousand clones listed, less than 85% are singletons. Sequencing input: peripheral blood. Receptor source: a woman aged 70-85 years with acute or convalescent COVID-19. Each CDR3 is given with its conserved first and last residue. The D gene is left open where the match is weak. Some rows mark clone size as missing; the rest say once, few, many or name a class of expanded clone.

J: TRBJ1-4
size: once
D: TRBD1
V: TRBV2
CDR3: CASSETRGTATNEKLFF
DNA: TGTGCCAGCAGCGAAACACGGGGGACAGCCACTAATGAAAAACTGTTTTTT

J: TRBJ2-2
size: many
D: NA
V: TRBV5-1
CDR3: CASSREGGTGELFF
DNA: TGCGCCAGCAGCCGCGAAGGCGGTACCGGGGAGCTGTTTTTT

J: TRBJ2-7
size: once
D: NA
V: TRBV10-2
CDR3: CASSESRVAYEQYF
DNA: TGCGCCAGCAGTGAGTCGCGGGTCGCCTACGAGCAGTACTTC

J: TRBJ2-2
size: NA
D: NA
V: TRBV19
CDR3: CASSFGWGTNTGELFF
DNA: TGTGCCAGCAGCTTTGGATGGGGCACAAACACCGGGGAGCTGTTTTTT

J: TRBJ1-2
size: NA
D: NA
V: TRBV4-1
CDR3: CASSQEGRQTFKTF
DNA: TGCGCCAGCAGCCAAGAGGGGCGACAGACCTTTAAGACCTTC

J: TRBJ2-6
size: NA
D: TRBD1
V: TRBV3-1/TRBV3-2
CDR3: CASSQRQGAVFGANVLTF
DNA: TGTGCCAGCAGCCAACGACAGGGTGCTGTGTTTGGGGCCAACGTCCTGACTTTC

J: TRBJ2-3
size: NA
D: NA
V: TRBV9
CDR3: CASSHSSDTQYF
DNA: TGTGCCAGCAGTCATAGTTCAGATACGCAGTATTTT

J: TRBJ1-3
size: NA
D: TRBD1
V: TRBV27
CDR3: CASRPGTAGNTIYF
DNA: TGTGCCAGCAGACCCGGGACAGCGGGAAACACCATATATTTT

J: TRBJ2-7
size: NA
D: TRBD2
V: TRBV27
CDR3: CASGLGGSYEQYF
DNA: TGTGCCAGCGGCCTGGGGGGGTCCTACGAGCAGTACTTC

J: TRBJ1-1
size: NA
D: NA
V: TRBV5-1
CDR3: CASSLVKTGNTEAFF
DNA: TGCGCCAGCAGCTTGGTAAAAACAGGAAACACTGAAGCTTTCTTT

J: TRBJ1-2
size: NA
D: NA
V: TRBV9
CDR3: CASRTDGPYGYTF
DNA: TGTGCCAGCAGGACAGACGGTCCCTATGGCTACACCTTC